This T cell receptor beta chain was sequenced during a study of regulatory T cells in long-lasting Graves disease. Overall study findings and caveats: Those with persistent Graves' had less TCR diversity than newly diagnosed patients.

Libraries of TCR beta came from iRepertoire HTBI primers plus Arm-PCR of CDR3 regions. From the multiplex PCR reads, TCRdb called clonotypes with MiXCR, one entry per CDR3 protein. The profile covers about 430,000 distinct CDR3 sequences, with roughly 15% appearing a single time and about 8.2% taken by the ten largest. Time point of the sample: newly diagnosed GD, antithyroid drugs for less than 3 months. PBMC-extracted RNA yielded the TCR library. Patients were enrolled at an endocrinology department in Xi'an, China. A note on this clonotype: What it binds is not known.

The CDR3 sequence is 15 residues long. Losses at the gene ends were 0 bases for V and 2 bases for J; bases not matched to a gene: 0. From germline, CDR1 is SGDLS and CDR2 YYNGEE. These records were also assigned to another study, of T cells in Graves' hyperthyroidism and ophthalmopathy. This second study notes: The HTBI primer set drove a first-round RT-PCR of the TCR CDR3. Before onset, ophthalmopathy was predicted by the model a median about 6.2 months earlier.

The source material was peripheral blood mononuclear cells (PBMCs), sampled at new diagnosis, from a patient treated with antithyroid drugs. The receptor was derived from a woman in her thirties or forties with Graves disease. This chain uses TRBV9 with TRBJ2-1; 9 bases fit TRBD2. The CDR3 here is CASSVGGRAYNEQFF. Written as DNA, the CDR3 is TGTGCCAGCAGCGTAGGCGGGAGGGCCTACAATGAGCAGTTCTTC.